These 31 T cell receptor beta chains were all obtained from the same sample, sequenced in a study of T-cell reconstitution after alpha-beta-depleted transplantation in children. The TCRbeta library incorporated unique molecular identifiers. TCRdb fed the PCR reads into MiXCR, producing one record per CDR3 protein. The sample lists about 240,000 distinct CDR3 sequences, 25% occurring once. The sample was PBMCs, taken before TCRalphabeta/CD19-depleted stem cell transplant. These receptors all stem from a girl aged 2 to 10 with Fanconi anemia, due to receive a stem cell transplant.

The chain links TRBV6-5 to TRBJ2-1; 11 nucleotides line up with TRBD2. The CDR3 totals 16 residues. Germline loops: CDR1 MNHEY, CDR2 SVGAGI. V lost 1 base and J lost 2; bases outside the gene matches: 1. CDR3 coding DNA: TGTGCCAGCAGTTACTTGGGACTAGCGGCCTACAATGAGCAGTTCTTC. It is translated as CASSYLGLAAYNEQFF.

This clonotype was picked up a small number of times. This rearrangement joins TRBV7-9 to TRBJ1-6; TRBD1 is a possible D gene (6 bases). The CDR3 has 15 residues. V dropped 4 bases and J dropped 5 bases, with 12 bases sitting between them. The germline gives CDR1 SEHNR, CDR2 FQNEAQ (reference sequence). Here the CDR3 reads CASSSTGLDNSPLHF. CDR3 DNA sequence: TGTGCCAGCAGCTCCACAGGGTTGGATAATTCACCCCTCCACTTT. Full variable domain (rest looked up from reference TRBV7-9 and TRBJ1-6): DTGVSQNPRHKITKRGQNVTFRCDPISEHNRLYWYRQTLGQGPEFLTYFQNEAQLEKSRLLSDRFSAERPKGSFSTLEIQRTEQGDSAMYLCASSSTGLDNSPLHFGNGTRLTVT.

In this sample, this clonotype turned up many times. The chain joins TRBV20-1 to TRBJ2-7; 10 bases are shared with TRBD2. J gave up 3 bases and V 6 bases, and 8 bases lay outside the gene matches. The CDR3 is 14 amino acids. Germline CDR1 and CDR2: DFQATT and SNEGSKA (reference sequence). Written as DNA, the CDR3 is TGCAGTGCGCCCCCTAGCGGGAGCTACTACGAGCAGTACTTC. Protein: CSAPPSGSYYEQYF.

In its sample, this clonotype was seen many times. The V and J genes are TRBV20-1 and TRBJ1-2; a possible D gene is TRBD1 (5 bases). V dropped 5 bases and J dropped 6 bases, with 19 bases sitting between them. Germline CDR1 and CDR2: DFQATT and SNEGSKA (reference sequence). CDR3 length: 14 amino acids. CDR3 in DNA: TGCAGTGCTCTCCTCGGGGCCAGGGATAATGGCTACACCTTC. The encoded protein is CSALLGARDNGYTF.

V and J are TRBV29-1 and TRBJ2-7; the match to TRBD1 covers 7 bases. V was pared by 4 bases and J by 3 bases, with 6 bases of the junction left unmatched. The germline V gene has CDR1 SQVTM and CDR2 ANQGSEA. This CDR3 comprises 13 residues. The CDR3 is CSVVGQYFYEQYF. The CDR3 nucleotides read TGCAGCGTTGTGGGACAGTATTTCTACGAGCAGTACTTC.

In its sample, this clonotype was seen many times. The V call is TRBV5-1, the J call TRBJ2-1; possibly TRBD2 for D (5 bases). Germline CDR1 is SGHRS and CDR2 is YFSETQ. V gave up 2 bases and J gave up 4 bases, with 7 bases separating them. This CDR3 spans 13 amino acids. The CDR3 loop is CASSFGGYNEQFF. CDR3 DNA: TGCGCCAGCAGCTTTGGCGGGTACAATGAGCAGTTCTTC. The variable domain in full, completed from reference TRBV5-1 and TRBJ2-1, reads KAGVTQTPRYLIKTRGQQVTLSCSPISGHRSVSWYQQTPGQGLQFLFEYFSETQRNKGNFPGRFSGRQFSNSRSEMNVSTLELGDSALYLCASSFGGYNEQFFGPGTRLTVL.

V and J are TRBV29-1 and TRBJ2-5; D gene ambiguous. The germline V gene encodes CDR1 SQVTM and CDR2 ANQGSEA. Trimming cost V 4 bases and J 4 bases, with 10 bases left between them. CDR3 length: 12 residues. DNA of the CDR3: TGCAGCGTTGTTTGTGAAAGAGAGACCCAGTACTTC. Its protein is CSVVCERETQYF. The full variable domain, rest sourced from reference TRBV29-1 and TRBJ2-5, is SAVISQKPSRDICQRGTSLTIQCQVDSQVTMMFWYRQQPGQSLTLIATANQGSEATYESGFVIDKFPISRPNLTFSTLTVSNMSPEDSSIYLCSVVCERETQYFGPGTRLLVL.

The chain recombines TRBV27 with TRBJ2-4; D unclear. The germline V and J ends were trimmed by 6 bases and 3 bases, with 15 bases remaining between them. The CDR3 sequence is 15 residues long. The germline V gene has CDR1 MNHEY and CDR2 SMNVEV (reference sequence). This CDR3 is CASRFRVVGKNIQYF. The CDR3 DNA is TGTGCCAGCAGATTCCGAGTAGTTGGCAAAAACATTCAGTACTTC.

There are many counts of this clonotype. The chain links TRBV5-6 to TRBJ2-1, with 8 bases identical to TRBD1. Trimming at V came to 2 bases and at J to 5 bases, leaving 3 bases not matched to a gene. The CDR3 covers 14 residues. CDR1 is SGHDT and CDR2 is YYEEEE in the germline V gene. The CDR3 region has the DNA TGTGCCAGCAGCTTCATGACAGGGGACAATGAGCAGTTCTTC. Translating gives CASSFMTGDNEQFF.

This clonotype was picked up many times. The rearrangement uses TRBV15 and TRBJ1-1; D is undetermined. The germline gives CDR1 LNHNV, CDR2 YYDKDF (reference sequence). The length of the CDR3 is 15 residues. Trimming took off 9 bases at V and 1 base at J, with 18 bases between the two ends. CDR3 DNA sequence: TGTGCCACTAACCCGATAGGGCGGACGAACACTGAAGCTTTCTTT. The encoded protein is CATNPIGRTNTEAFF. Looking up the rest from reference TRBV15 and TRBJ1-1 gives the full variable domain: DAMVIQNPRYQVTQFGKPVTLSCSQTLNHNVMYWYQQKSSQAPKLLFHYYDKDFNNEADTPDNFQSRRPNTSFCFLDIRSPGLGDTAMYLCATNPIGRTNTEAFFGQGTRLTVV.

This clonotype was detected only once. The chain has TRBV18 and TRBJ2-1, with 9 positions matching TRBD2. Per germline, CDR1 KGHSH and CDR2 LQKENI. Germline trimming cut 4 bases from V and 6 bases from J; bases unmatched to any gene: 7. This CDR3 contains 15 residues. The CDR3 nucleotides read TGTGCCAGCTCACGCAGCGGCGGGAGGGTCAATGAGCAGTTCTTC. Protein product: CASSRSGGRVNEQFF.

This clonotype was seen at least ten times. This chain joins TRBV25-1 and TRBJ2-1, with a weak D call TRBD2 (6 bases). CDR1 MGHDK and CDR2 SYGVNS come from the germline V gene. V was trimmed by 3 bases and J by 8 bases, leaving 14 bases between them. This CDR3 region has 14 residues. The CDR3 DNA is TGTGCCAGCAGTGACGGCGGGAAGGGGCATGAGCAGTTCTTC. Translating it yields CASSDGGKGHEQFF.

The rearrangement uses TRBV6-5 and TRBJ1-4; unclear D gene. Germline CDR1 and CDR2: MNHEY and SVGAGI. The V end lost 5 bases, the J end lost 4 bases, and 20 bases lay between the germline ends. The CDR3 covers 17 residues. Here the CDR3 reads CASSNLRNRALNEKLFF. The CDR3 DNA reads as TGTGCCAGCAGTAACCTACGAAATAGAGCACTTAATGAAAAACTGTTTTTT.

The chain couples TRBV7-6 to TRBJ2-2; a weak D match, TRBD2 (5 bases). Looked up from germline, CDR1 is SGHVS and CDR2 is FNYEAQ. The CDR3 consists of 16 residues. Trimming removed 1 base at V and 2 bases at J, with 11 bases between. This chain's CDR3 is CASSLGENLNTGELFF. In DNA form, the CDR3 reads TGTGCCAGCAGCTTAGGGGAGAACTTAAACACCGGGGAGCTGTTTTTT.

This clonotype was observed at least ten times. The chain is built from TRBV6-5 and TRBJ2-7; 11 bases agree with TRBD1. V trimming: 0 bases; J trimming: 4 bases; junction bases outside the gene matches: 8. Germline-derived CDR1 and CDR2 are MNHEY and SVGAGI. The CDR3 totals 17 residues. The CDR3 here is CASSYSIGDRGFYEQYF. The CDR3, as DNA: TGTGCCAGCAGTTACTCGATCGGGGACAGGGGGTTTTACGAGCAGTACTTC.

As concerns this clonotype: The junction shows a germline mismatch at one end, possibly a read error. This chain links TRBV20-1 with TRBJ2-7; TRBD1 might be the D (6 bases). Germline V CDR1 and CDR2: DFQATT, SNEGSKA (reference sequence). This CDR3 spans 13 amino acids. CDR3 amino acids: CSPRLQGSYEQYF. CDR3 DNA: TGCAGTCCTAGATTACAGGGCTCCTACGAGCAGTACTTC.

The chain is built from TRBV7-7 and TRBJ2-3, with 9 positions matching TRBD1. CDR3 size: 18 residues. J was trimmed by 3 bases and V by 5 bases; bases with no gene match: 15. In germline, CDR1 is SSHAT, CDR2 FNYEAQ (reference sequence). The CDR3 nucleotides read TGTGCCAGCAGCCCCTACGCCGGACAGGGGTTGTCGACAGATACGCAGTATTTT. Amino acid sequence: CASSPYAGQGLSTDTQYF.

There are a few counts of this clonotype. This chain uses TRBV20-1 with TRBJ2-3; D ambiguous. V dropped 3 bases and J dropped 2 bases, with 21 bases sitting between them. CDR1 DFQATT and CDR2 SNEGSKA come from the germline V gene (reference sequence). CDR3 length: 17 residues. CDR3 in amino acids: CSASPNFDPLPTDTQYF. The CDR3 nucleotides read TGCAGTGCTAGTCCCAACTTTGATCCCCTTCCCACAGATACGCAGTATTTT.

Ten or more counts support this clonotype. The J gene is TRBJ1-1, the V gene TRBV5-6; D perhaps matches TRBD1 (5 bases). The CDR3 spans 15 residues. Trimming removed 3 bases from V and 7 bases from J, with 19 bases in between. Germline CDR1 and CDR2: SGHDT and YYEEEE. This CDR3 is CASSYQGSLPFEAFF. The CDR3 nucleotides are TGTGCCAGCAGCTATCAGGGAAGCCTTCCCTTTGAAGCTTTCTTT.

The rearrangement joins TRBV7-3 to TRBJ2-5; D tentatively fits TRBD1 or TRBD2 (5 bases each). The V gene's germline CDR1 is SGHTA and CDR2 FQGTGA. There are 13 residues in the CDR3. The V end was cut by 5 bases, the J end by 7 bases, with 14 bases between. CDR3 protein: CASSLSGGGTQYF. Here the CDR3 DNA reads TGTGCCAGCAGCCTAAGCGGTGGGGGGACCCAGTACTTC.

This clonotype was seen at least ten times. V gene TRBV29-1 combines with J gene TRBJ2-1; D not resolved. Germline V lookup: CDR1 SQVTM, CDR2 ANQGSEA. CDR3 length: 11 amino acids. The germline V and J ends were trimmed by 4 bases and 3 bases, with 4 bases remaining between them. The CDR3 is CSVVVYNEQFF. In DNA, the CDR3 is TGCAGCGTTGTTGTCTACAATGAGCAGTTCTTC.

This clonotype was found a few times. The chain has TRBV20-1 and TRBJ2-1; 8 positions match TRBD2. Germline loops: CDR1 DFQATT, CDR2 SNEGSKA (reference sequence). Trimming cost V 3 bases and J 7 bases; bases outside gene matches: 8. The CDR3 loop spans 14 amino acids. CDR3 coding DNA: TGCAGTGCTAGGGGAGCCGGGAGGGCGAATGAGCAGTTCTTC. This gives the protein CSARGAGRANEQFF.

The table lists this clonotype with many counts. The chain employs TRBV4-2 and TRBJ2-3; 8 bases fit TRBD1. The junction had 8 bases not matched to a gene; V was cut back by 1 base and J by 2 bases. Germline CDR1 and CDR2: LGHNA and YNFKEQ. This CDR3 comprises 17 residues. For the CDR3, the DNA is TGTGCCAGCAGCCAAGCAACAGGGGGTGTCTTCACAGATACGCAGTATTTT. The encoded protein is CASSQATGGVFTDTQYF.

In its sample, this clonotype was seen many times. The chain couples TRBV4-2 to TRBJ2-1; 12 bases map to TRBD2. CDR1 is LGHNA and CDR2 is YNFKEQ in the germline V gene. The length of the CDR3 is 19 residues. Unmatched junction bases numbered 12, after V lost 3 bases and J lost 3 bases. The CDR3 spells CASSQGTSGPLDFYNEQFF. For the CDR3, the DNA is TGTGCCAGCAGCCAGGGGACTAGCGGGCCACTAGATTTCTACAATGAGCAGTTCTTC.

This rearrangement joins TRBV28 to TRBJ2-5, with D perhaps matching TRBD1 (6 bases). CDR3 length equals 13 residues. V gave up 6 bases and J gave up 4 bases, with 12 bases separating them. Germline values: CDR1 MDHEN, CDR2 SYDVKM. The CDR3 bases are TGTGCCAGCAGCACAGGGACGGGAGAGACCCAGTACTTC. Translation: CASSTGTGETQYF.

This clonotype was counted at least ten times. J is TRBJ2-3 and V is TRBV20-1, with TRBD2 identical over 8 bases. V dropped 5 bases and J dropped 8; count of bases not matched to a gene: 15. The CDR3 sequence is 15 residues long. CDR1 DFQATT and CDR2 SNEGSKA come from the germline V gene (reference sequence). CDR3: CSAPDLLSGSLTQYF. DNA of the CDR3: TGCAGTGCTCCCGACCTATTAAGCGGGAGTCTTACGCAGTATTTT.

This rearrangement joins TRBV28 to TRBJ2-3; 8 bases line up with TRBD2. J lost 1 base, V lost 3 bases, and 3 bases had no gene match. The CDR3 extends over 15 amino acids. Per the germline V gene, CDR1 is MDHEN and CDR2 is SYDVKM. CDR3 DNA sequence: TGTGCCAGCAGTTTCGAGACTAGCGGCACAGATACGCAGTATTTT. Amino acid sequence: CASSFETSGTDTQYF.

This chain connects TRBV7-2 to TRBJ2-1; D is perhaps TRBD2 (5 bases). V lost 4 bases and J lost 9, with 13 bases in between. The germline gives CDR1 SGHTA, CDR2 FQGNSA. This CDR3 has 13 residues. The CDR3 DNA sequence: TGTGCCAGCAGCTCGGAGATAGCGCGTGAGCAGTTCTTC. Translated, it gives CASSSEIAREQFF.

This chain uses TRBV15 with TRBJ2-1; unclear D gene. The ends were cut back, 5 bases at V and 5 bases at J, with 19 bases in the middle. This CDR3 has 16 residues. Germline-derived CDR1 and CDR2 are LNHNV and YYDKDF (reference sequence). The CDR3 DNA reads as TGTGCCACCAGCGGGCCTCGGGCATCGTACCACAATGAGCAGTTCTTC. Its protein is CATSGPRASYHNEQFF. The full variable domain, its missing parts supplied by reference TRBV15 and TRBJ2-1, is DAMVIQNPRYQVTQFGKPVTLSCSQTLNHNVMYWYQQKSSQAPKLLFHYYDKDFNNEADTPDNFQSRRPNTSFCFLDIRSPGLGDTAMYLCATSGPRASYHNEQFFGPGTRLTVL.

The chain recombines TRBV6-1 with TRBJ2-1, with TRBD1 matching over 9 bases. The CDR3 consists of 15 residues. Trimming cost V 5 bases and J 5 bases; bases outside gene matches: 7. Germline lookup yields CDR1 MNHNS and CDR2 SASEGT. CDR3 region: CASSPRTGVNNEQFF. CDR3 nucleotides: TGTGCCAGCAGTCCCCGGACAGGGGTTAACAATGAGCAGTTCTTC.

In this sample, this clonotype turned up many times. This chain joins TRBV7-2 and TRBJ1-2; D remains unclear. This CDR3 is 13 amino acids long. Germline loops: CDR1 SGHTA, CDR2 FQGNSA. V lost 1 base to trimming and J lost 7 bases, with 10 bases between them. The CDR3 loop reads CASSLVEGVGYTF. The CDR3 nucleotides are TGTGCCAGCAGCTTAGTAGAGGGTGTTGGCTACACCTTC.